Sequencing of this T cell receptor beta chain was carried out in a study of blood T cell repertoires in COVID-19. Study background: In each case, the material was cDNA or gDNA derived from T cells, B-cell-depleted T cells, or PBMCs.

This clone showed up just once. Some clones are missing from TCRdb's copy, which holds only in-frame ones; the method was immunoSEQ multiplex PCR. The repertoire holds about 190,000 clones, roughly 82% seen once, with approximately 5% in the top ten. Specimen: PBMCs or T cells enriched from blood (not recorded which). This TCR was sampled from a man in his forties with acute COVID-19.

The CDR3 DNA follows: TGTGCCAGCAGTTTAATTGGAGAAAACTATGGCTACACCTTC. As protein: CASSLIGENYGYTF. This sequence joins TRBV28 and TRBJ1-2; D is unresolved. There are 14 residues in the CDR3. The germline V gene has CDR1 MDHEN and CDR2 SYDVKM. Deletions cut 2 bases from V and 2 bases from J, with 9 bases between.